Listed below are T cell receptor beta chains from one sample, sequenced in a study of shared clonotypes between healthy human individuals. The repertoire was sequenced with immunoSEQ multiplex PCR; TCRdb's copy has only in-frame clones and lacks some. Found here are around 1.6 million clones, approximately 98% of them singletons; the top ten hold about 0.45%. Sequencing was done on a sample of naive CD4+ T cells sorted from blood. The receptors were sampled from a man aged 25-40 years in good health. The CDR3 runs from the conserved cysteine through the conserved F or W.

j_gene: TRBJ1-3; v_gene: TRBV10-3; len: 17; CDR3aa: CATTGVRQALSGNTIYF
j_gene: TRBJ2-6; v_gene: TRBV28; len: 18; CDR3aa: CASSFGAGDISGANVLTF
j_gene: TRBJ1-5; v_gene: TRBV19; len: 14; CDR3aa: CASSIDRADQPQHF
j_gene: TRBJ2-7; v_gene: TRBV5-6; len: 16; CDR3aa: CASSLGPGTGGYGQYF
j_gene: TRBJ2-7; v_gene: TRBV28; len: 17; CDR3aa: CASSSPKGGTLSYEQYF
j_gene: TRBJ2-2; v_gene: TRBV14; len: 16; CDR3aa: CASSPLGGVNTGELFF
j_gene: TRBJ2-2; v_gene: TRBV11-2; len: 18; CDR3aa: CASSSTAGTSGSNRELFF
j_gene: TRBJ1-1; v_gene: TRBV4-3; len: 14; CDR3aa: CASSPGDLNTEAFF
j_gene: TRBJ1-3; v_gene: TRBV5-1; len: 17; CDR3aa: CASSSSTGGETGNTIYF
j_gene: TRBJ2-3; v_gene: TRBV27; len: 18; CDR3aa: CASSLLGLAGGGPDTQYF
j_gene: TRBJ2-7; v_gene: TRBV5-1; len: 15; CDR3aa: CASAEGGHLGDEQYF
j_gene: TRBJ2-5; v_gene: TRBV19; len: 13; CDR3aa: CASSGQGGETQYF
j_gene: TRBJ2-5; v_gene: TRBV5-8; len: 14; CDR3aa: CASSLAVGGETQYF
j_gene: TRBJ1-5; v_gene: TRBV15; len: 17; CDR3aa: CATSRDQSGGPYQPQHF
j_gene: TRBJ2-1; v_gene: TRBV9; len: 15; CDR3aa: CASSAGTSGPNEQFF
j_gene: TRBJ2-7; v_gene: TRBV6-5; len: 15; CDR3aa: CASSYLTSGSYEQYF
j_gene: TRBJ2-1; v_gene: TRBV10-3; len: 14; CDR3aa: CAISGIDSYNEQFF
j_gene: TRBJ1-5; v_gene: TRBV18; len: 13; CDR3aa: CASSPDLNQPQHF
j_gene: TRBJ2-5; v_gene: TRBV10-3; len: 13; CDR3aa: CAISPGRQETQYF
j_gene: TRBJ1-4; v_gene: TRBV5-1; len: 16; CDR3aa: CASRQSYDSPREKLFF
j_gene: TRBJ2-7; v_gene: TRBV5-6; len: 14; CDR3aa: CASSYGGPSYEQYF
j_gene: TRBJ2-2; v_gene: TRBV6-5; len: 16; CDR3aa: CASSYTTGGNTGELFF
j_gene: TRBJ2-7; v_gene: TRBV6-5; len: 15; CDR3aa: CASSPSGTAGYEQYF
j_gene: TRBJ2-7; v_gene: TRBV4-2; len: 16; CDR3aa: CASSQGGPADYYEQYF
j_gene: TRBJ2-7; v_gene: TRBV28; len: 13; CDR3aa: CASSTTFPYEQYF
j_gene: TRBJ1-2; v_gene: TRBV30; len: 14; CDR3aa: CAWSVPEGPVGYTF
j_gene: TRBJ2-5; v_gene: TRBV5-1; len: 14; CDR3aa: CASGGTGGKETQYF
j_gene: TRBJ2-2; v_gene: TRBV5-1; len: 13; CDR3aa: CASSLEGSGELFF
j_gene: TRBJ2-2; v_gene: TRBV10-3; len: 15; CDR3aa: CAISEKRLNTGELFF
j_gene: TRBJ1-2; v_gene: TRBV10-2; len: 13; CDR3aa: CASSESTAGGYTF
j_gene: TRBJ2-1; v_gene: TRBV7-6; len: 14; CDR3aa: CASTATSSYNEQFF
j_gene: TRBJ2-1; v_gene: TRBV2; len: 14; CDR3aa: CASRRSGSIHEQFF
j_gene: TRBJ2-1; v_gene: TRBV7-6; len: 15; CDR3aa: CASSFDSVSYNEQFF
j_gene: TRBJ2-2; v_gene: TRBV2; len: 16; CDR3aa: CACRDRGWGSTGELFF
j_gene: TRBJ2-1; v_gene: TRBV11-2; len: 18; CDR3aa: CASSILTSGSFSYNEQFF
j_gene: TRBJ2-7; v_gene: TRBV28; len: 14; CDR3aa: CASRRQGVSYEQYF
j_gene: TRBJ2-1; v_gene: TRBV18; len: 13; CDR3aa: CASSSTTNNEQFF
j_gene: TRBJ2-3; v_gene: TRBV10-3; len: 15; CDR3aa: CAISNTSGPTDTQYF
j_gene: TRBJ1-3; v_gene: TRBV4-3; len: 17; CDR3aa: CASSQTTKGTGANTIYF
j_gene: TRBJ1-2; v_gene: TRBV7-9; len: 13; CDR3aa: CASSLGHLYGYTF
j_gene: TRBJ2-7; v_gene: TRBV2; len: 11; CDR3aa: CASTSEGEQYF
j_gene: TRBJ1-5; v_gene: TRBV19; len: 15; CDR3aa: CASLPNVVSNQPQHF
j_gene: TRBJ2-4; v_gene: TRBV28; len: 12; CDR3aa: CASSSRFPGNTF
j_gene: TRBJ1-5; v_gene: TRBV28; len: 12; CDR3aa: CASSLRGQPQHF
j_gene: TRBJ2-1; v_gene: TRBV4-3; len: 15; CDR3aa: CASSLRTSSYNEQFF
j_gene: TRBJ2-3; v_gene: TRBV9; len: 17; CDR3aa: CASSIGTSGASTDTQYF
j_gene: TRBJ2-5; v_gene: TRBV27; len: 14; CDR3aa: CASSPLTNLQTQYF
j_gene: TRBJ2-7; v_gene: TRBV5-6; len: 16; CDR3aa: CASGIAGTGGYYEQYF
j_gene: TRBJ2-1; v_gene: TRBV9; len: 15; CDR3aa: CASSVLGTSGNEQFF
j_gene: TRBJ1-4; v_gene: TRBV10-3; len: 16; CDR3aa: CAISRQGLGTNEKLFF
j_gene: TRBJ2-6; v_gene: TRBV19; len: 15; CDR3aa: CASSLISSGANVLTF
j_gene: TRBJ1-2; v_gene: TRBV28; len: 17; CDR3aa: CASSLADRGRPNYGYTF
j_gene: TRBJ2-1; v_gene: TRBV7-3; len: 15; CDR3aa: CASNEPGRSNNEQFF
j_gene: TRBJ2-7; v_gene: TRBV7-2; len: 14; CDR3aa: CASSSGVFSYEQYF
j_gene: TRBJ2-5; v_gene: TRBV5-8; len: 11; CDR3aa: CASTQGETQYF
j_gene: TRBJ1-5; v_gene: TRBV7-2; len: 13; CDR3aa: CASSASPGRPQHF
j_gene: TRBJ2-4; v_gene: TRBV15; len: 14; CDR3aa: CATSEVTGLNIQYF